Described below is a single TCR beta chain sequence and its context. This sample is drawn from a study of T-cell reconstitution after alpha-beta-depleted transplantation in children. Molecular barcoding with unique molecular identifiers was used for the TCRbeta library. TCRdb fed the PCR reads into MiXCR, producing one record per CDR3 protein. This sample carries roughly 250,000 distinct CDR3 sequences, approximately 8.9% of them seen once, and the ten largest clones take 6.3%. The CDR3 is 14 residues long. The V gene end was trimmed by 2 bases and the J gene end by 5 bases; junction bases not matched to a gene: 3. The germline V gene encodes CDR1 SGHNT and CDR2 YYREEE (reference sequence).

The specimen was PBMCs, mostly from graft donor cells, collected 180 days after TCRalphabeta/CD19-depleted stem cell transplant. This chain links TRBV5-4 with TRBJ2-1; 8 nucleotides match TRBD2. This TCR was sampled from a male patient between 5 and 17 years old who had a stem cell transplant for acute lymphoblastic leukemia, so the T cells may come from the graft donor. The CDR3 sequence: CASSFRGGNNEQFF. CDR3 sequence (DNA): TGTGCCAGCAGCTTCCGGGGGGGGAACAATGAGCAGTTCTTC.